This TCR beta chain was sequenced in a study of cytomegalovirus exposure and HLA in healthy donors. Study-wide findings and caveats: Within an earlier analysis, most TCR beta V segments proved productive either about 87% or about 30% of the time.

Germline CDR1 reads MNHNS; CDR2 reads SASEGT. This CDR3 comprises 13 residues. The J segment lost 9 bases and the V segment lost 3 bases, leaving 8 bases of the junction unmatched. The PCR used 60 Vbeta and 13 Jbeta primers. Assay: immunoSEQ multiplex PCR; the TCRdb copy retains only in-frame clones and omits some. The sample includes about 120,000 clones, about 10% seen only once; the top ten take about 4.7%. This clone was observed a handful of times. Its antigen is undetermined. The specimen sequenced was PBMCs. The chain has TRBV6-1 and TRBJ2-7; TRBD1 agrees at 7 bases. The TCR originated in a woman under 30 in good health and CMV-seropositive. The CDR3 bases are TGTGCCAGCAGTGACCTAGAACAGGGGAGGCAGTACTTC. This gives the protein CASSDLEQGRQYF.